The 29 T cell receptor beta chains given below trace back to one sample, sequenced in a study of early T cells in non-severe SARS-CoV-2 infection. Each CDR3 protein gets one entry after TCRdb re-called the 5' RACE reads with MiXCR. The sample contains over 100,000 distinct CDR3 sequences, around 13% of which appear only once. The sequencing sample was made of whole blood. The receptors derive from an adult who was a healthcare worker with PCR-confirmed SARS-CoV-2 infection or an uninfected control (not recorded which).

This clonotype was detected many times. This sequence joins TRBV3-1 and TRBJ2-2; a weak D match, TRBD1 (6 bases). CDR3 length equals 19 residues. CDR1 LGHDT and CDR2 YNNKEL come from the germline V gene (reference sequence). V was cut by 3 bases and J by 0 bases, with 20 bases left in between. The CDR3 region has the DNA TGTGCCAGCAGCCACTACCCGTCCACCGGGACACCGAACACCGGGGAGCTGTTTTTT. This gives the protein CASSHYPSTGTPNTGELFF.

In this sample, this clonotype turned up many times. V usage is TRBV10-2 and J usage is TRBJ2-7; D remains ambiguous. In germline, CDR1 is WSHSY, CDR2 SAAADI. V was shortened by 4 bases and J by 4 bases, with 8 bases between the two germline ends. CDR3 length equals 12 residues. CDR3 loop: CASSVLIYEQYF. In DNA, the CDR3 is TGCGCCAGCAGTGTGCTGATATACGAGCAGTACTTC.

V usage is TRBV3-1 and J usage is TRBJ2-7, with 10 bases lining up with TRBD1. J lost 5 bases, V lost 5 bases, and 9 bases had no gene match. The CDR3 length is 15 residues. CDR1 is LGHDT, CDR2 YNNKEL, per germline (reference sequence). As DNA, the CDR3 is TGTGCCAGCAGCTTGTCCGGGACAGGGGCACACGAGCAGTACTTC. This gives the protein CASSLSGTGAHEQYF.

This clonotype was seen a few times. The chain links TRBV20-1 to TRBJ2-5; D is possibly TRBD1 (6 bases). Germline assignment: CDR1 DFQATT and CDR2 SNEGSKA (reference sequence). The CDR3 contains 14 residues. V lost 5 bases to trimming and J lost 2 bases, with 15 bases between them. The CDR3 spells CSARRWTEQETQYF. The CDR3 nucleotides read TGCAGTGCTCGACGATGGACAGAACAAGAGACCCAGTACTTC.

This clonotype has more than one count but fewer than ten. The CDR3 region has the DNA TGTGCCAGCACCCCCGGGACTAGCGGGAGTGGGGGCGGTGAGCAGTTCTTC. Translating it yields CASTPGTSGSGGGEQFF. The chain uses TRBV12-3 or TRBV12-4 and TRBJ2-1, with 14 bases fitting TRBD2. The CDR3 extends over 17 amino acids. The J segment lost 9 bases and the V segment lost 7 bases, leaving 14 bases of the junction unmatched.

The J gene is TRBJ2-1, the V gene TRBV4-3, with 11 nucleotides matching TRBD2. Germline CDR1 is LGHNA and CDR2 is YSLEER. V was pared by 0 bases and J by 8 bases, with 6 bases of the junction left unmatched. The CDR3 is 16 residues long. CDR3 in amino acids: CASSQDISGRAHEQFF. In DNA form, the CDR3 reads TGCGCCAGCAGCCAAGATATTAGCGGGAGGGCCCATGAGCAGTTCTTC.

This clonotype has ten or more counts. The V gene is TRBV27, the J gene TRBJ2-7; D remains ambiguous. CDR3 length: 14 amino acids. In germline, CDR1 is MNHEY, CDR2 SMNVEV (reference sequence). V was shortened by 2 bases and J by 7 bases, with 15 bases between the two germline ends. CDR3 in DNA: TGTGCCAGCAGTTTAGCTCTAGGAGCACGTGAGCAGTACTTC. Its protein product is CASSLALGAREQYF.

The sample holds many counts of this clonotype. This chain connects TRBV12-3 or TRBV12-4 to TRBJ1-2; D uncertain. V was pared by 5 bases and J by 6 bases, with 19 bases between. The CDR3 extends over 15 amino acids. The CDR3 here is CASSHSPGDMNGYTF. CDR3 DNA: TGTGCCAGCAGTCACTCCCCTGGAGACATGAATGGCTACACCTTC.

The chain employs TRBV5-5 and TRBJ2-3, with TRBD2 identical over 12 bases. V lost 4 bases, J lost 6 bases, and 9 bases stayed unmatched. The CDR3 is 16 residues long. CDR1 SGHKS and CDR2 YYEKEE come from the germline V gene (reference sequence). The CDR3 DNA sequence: TGTGCCAGCAGCGCGACTAGCGGGAGCTTTCCCGATACGCAGTATTTT. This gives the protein CASSATSGSFPDTQYF. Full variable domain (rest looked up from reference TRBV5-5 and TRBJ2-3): DAGVTQSPTHLIKTRGQQVTLRCSPISGHKSVSWYQQVLGQGPQFIFQYYEKEERGRGNFPDRFSARQFPNYSSELNVNALLLGDSALYLCASSATSGSFPDTQYFGPGTRLTVL.

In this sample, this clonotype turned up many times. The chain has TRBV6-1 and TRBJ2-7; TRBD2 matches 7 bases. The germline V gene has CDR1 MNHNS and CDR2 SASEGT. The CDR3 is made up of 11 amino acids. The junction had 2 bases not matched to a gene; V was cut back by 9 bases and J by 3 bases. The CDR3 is CASGGGYEQYF. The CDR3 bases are TGTGCCAGTGGGGGGGGCTACGAGCAGTACTTC.

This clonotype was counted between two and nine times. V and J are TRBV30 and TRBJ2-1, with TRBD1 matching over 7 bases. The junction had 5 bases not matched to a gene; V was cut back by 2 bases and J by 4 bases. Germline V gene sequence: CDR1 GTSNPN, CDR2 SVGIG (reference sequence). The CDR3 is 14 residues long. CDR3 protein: CAWSSDRSYNEQFF. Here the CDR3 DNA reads TGTGCCTGGAGTTCGGACAGGTCGTACAATGAGCAGTTCTTC.

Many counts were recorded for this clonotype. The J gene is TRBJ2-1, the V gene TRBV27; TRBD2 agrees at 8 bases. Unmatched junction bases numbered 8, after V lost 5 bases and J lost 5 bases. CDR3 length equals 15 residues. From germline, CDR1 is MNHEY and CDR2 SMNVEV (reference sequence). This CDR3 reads CASSQLLAENNEQFF. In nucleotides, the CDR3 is TGTGCCAGCAGTCAACTACTAGCGGAAAACAATGAGCAGTTCTTC.

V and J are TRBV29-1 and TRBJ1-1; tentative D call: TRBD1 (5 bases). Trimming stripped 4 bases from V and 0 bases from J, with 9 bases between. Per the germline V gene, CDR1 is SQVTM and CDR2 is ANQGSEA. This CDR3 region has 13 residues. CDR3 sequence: CSVVGRLNTEAFF. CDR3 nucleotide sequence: TGCAGCGTTGTGGGACGGTTGAACACTGAAGCTTTCTTT.

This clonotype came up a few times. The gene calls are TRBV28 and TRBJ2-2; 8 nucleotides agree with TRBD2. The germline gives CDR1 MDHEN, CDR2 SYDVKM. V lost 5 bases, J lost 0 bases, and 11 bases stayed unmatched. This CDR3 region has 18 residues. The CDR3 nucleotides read TGTGCCAGCAGTAGGAGGCAATTAGCGGGGCCGAACACCGGGGAGCTGTTTTTT. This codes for CASSRRQLAGPNTGELFF.

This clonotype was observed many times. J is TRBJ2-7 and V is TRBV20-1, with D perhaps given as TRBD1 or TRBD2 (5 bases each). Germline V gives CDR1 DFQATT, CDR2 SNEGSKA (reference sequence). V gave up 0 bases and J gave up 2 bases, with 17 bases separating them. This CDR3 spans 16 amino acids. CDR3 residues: CSARDFEGSAAYEQYF. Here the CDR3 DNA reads TGCAGTGCTAGAGATTTTGAGGGGAGCGCGGCCTACGAGCAGTACTTC.

The CDR3 loop reads CASSLTSGGHADTQYF. The CDR3 region has the DNA TGTGCCAGCAGCTTAACTAGCGGCGGTCACGCAGATACGCAGTATTTT. The V gene is TRBV7-3, the J gene TRBJ2-3; D is perhaps TRBD2 (6 bases). V was pared by 0 bases and J by 4 bases, with 14 bases between. The CDR3 contains 16 residues. CDR1 is SGHTA and CDR2 is FQGTGA in the germline V gene.

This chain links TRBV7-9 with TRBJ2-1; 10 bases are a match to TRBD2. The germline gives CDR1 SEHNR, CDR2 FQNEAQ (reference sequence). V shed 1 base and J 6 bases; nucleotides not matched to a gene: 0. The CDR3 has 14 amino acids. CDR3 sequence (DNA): TGTGCCAGCAGCTTAGTAGCGGGAGGCAATGAGCAGTTCTTC. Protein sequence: CASSLVAGGNEQFF.

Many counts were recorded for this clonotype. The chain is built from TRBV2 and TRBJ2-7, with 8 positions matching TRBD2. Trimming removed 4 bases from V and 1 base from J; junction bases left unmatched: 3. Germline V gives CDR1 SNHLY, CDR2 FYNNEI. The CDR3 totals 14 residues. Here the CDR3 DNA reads TGTGCCAGCAGTGCGGGACTAGGATCCTACGAGCAGTACTTC. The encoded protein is CASSAGLGSYEQYF.

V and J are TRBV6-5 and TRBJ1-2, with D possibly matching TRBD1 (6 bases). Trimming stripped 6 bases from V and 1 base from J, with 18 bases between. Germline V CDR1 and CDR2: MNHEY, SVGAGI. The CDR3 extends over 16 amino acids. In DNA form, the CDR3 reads TGTGCCAGCAGCTGGGCACAGGGACGGGGTAACTATGGCTACACCTTC. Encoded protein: CASSWAQGRGNYGYTF.

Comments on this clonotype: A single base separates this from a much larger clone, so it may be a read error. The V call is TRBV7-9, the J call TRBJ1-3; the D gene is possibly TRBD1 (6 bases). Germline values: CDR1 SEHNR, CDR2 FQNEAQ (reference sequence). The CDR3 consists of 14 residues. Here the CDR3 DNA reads TGTGTCAGCGGGCAGGAGGGGACAGGAAACACCATATATTTT. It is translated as CVSGQEGTGNTIYF.

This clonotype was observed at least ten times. The CDR3 reads CASSYLRQEVAEAFF. Written as DNA, the CDR3 is TGTGCCAGCAGTTACCTAAGACAGGAGGTCGCTGAAGCTTTCTTT. The chain employs TRBV6-2 or TRBV6-3 and TRBJ1-1, with D tentatively TRBD1 (6 bases). Trimming took 2 bases from V and 6 from J, leaving 16 bases between them. The CDR3 runs 15 residues. In germline, CDR1 is MNHEY, CDR2 SVGEGT.

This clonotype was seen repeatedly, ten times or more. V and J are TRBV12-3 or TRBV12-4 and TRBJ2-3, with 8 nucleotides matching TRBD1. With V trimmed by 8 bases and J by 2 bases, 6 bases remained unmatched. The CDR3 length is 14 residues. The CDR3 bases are TGTGCCAGCGGAAGGACAGGGTCCACAGATACGCAGTATTTT. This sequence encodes CASGRTGSTDTQYF.

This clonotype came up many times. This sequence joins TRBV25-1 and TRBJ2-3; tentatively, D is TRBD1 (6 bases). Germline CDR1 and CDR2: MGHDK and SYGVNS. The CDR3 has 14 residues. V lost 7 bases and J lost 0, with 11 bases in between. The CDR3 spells CASTPGVSTDTQYF. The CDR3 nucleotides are TGTGCCAGCACCCCAGGGGTGAGCACAGATACGCAGTATTTT.

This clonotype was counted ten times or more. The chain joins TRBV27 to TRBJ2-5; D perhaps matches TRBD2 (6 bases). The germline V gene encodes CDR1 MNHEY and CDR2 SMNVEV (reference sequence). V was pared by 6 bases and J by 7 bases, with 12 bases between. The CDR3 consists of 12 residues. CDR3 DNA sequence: TGTGCCAGCAGCCCGGTCGGGGGGACCCAGTACTTC. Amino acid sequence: CASSPVGGTQYF.

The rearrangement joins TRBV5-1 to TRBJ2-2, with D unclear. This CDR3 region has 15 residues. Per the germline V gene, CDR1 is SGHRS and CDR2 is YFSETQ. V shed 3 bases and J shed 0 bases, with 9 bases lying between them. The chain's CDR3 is CASSSNSANTGELFF. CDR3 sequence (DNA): TGCGCCAGCAGCTCGAACAGCGCGAACACCGGGGAGCTGTTTTTT.

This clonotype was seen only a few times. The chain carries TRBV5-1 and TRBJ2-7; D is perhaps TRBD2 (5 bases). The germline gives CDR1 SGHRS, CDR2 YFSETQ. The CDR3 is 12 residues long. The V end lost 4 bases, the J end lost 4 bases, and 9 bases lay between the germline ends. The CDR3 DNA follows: TGCGCCAGCAGCCCAGACTATTACGAGCAGTACTTC. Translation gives CASSPDYYEQYF.

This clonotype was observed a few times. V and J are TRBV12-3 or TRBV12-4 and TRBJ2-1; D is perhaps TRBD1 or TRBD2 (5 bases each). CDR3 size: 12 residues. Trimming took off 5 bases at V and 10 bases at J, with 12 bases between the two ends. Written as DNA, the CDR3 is TGTGCCAGCAGTGGGACCTTCGGGGAGCAGTTCTTC. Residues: CASSGTFGEQFF.

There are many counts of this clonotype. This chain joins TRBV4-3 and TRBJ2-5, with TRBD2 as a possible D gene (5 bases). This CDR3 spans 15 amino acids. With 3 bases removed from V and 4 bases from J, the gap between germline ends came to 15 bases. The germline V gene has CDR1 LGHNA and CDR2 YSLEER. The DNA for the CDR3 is TGCGCCAGCAGCCACAATATGGCGGGCGCAGAGACCCAGTACTTC. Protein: CASSHNMAGAETQYF.

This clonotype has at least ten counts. The CDR3 reads CASTSLASGVNEQFF. The CDR3 nucleotides are TGTGCCAGCACATCATTGGCTAGCGGGGTTAATGAGCAGTTCTTC. This sequence joins TRBV2 and TRBJ2-1; 9 bases align to TRBD2. V was clipped by 7 bases and J by 7 bases; unmatched bases: 11. The CDR3 spans 15 residues. Germline V gene lookup returns CDR1 SNHLY and CDR2 FYNNEI.